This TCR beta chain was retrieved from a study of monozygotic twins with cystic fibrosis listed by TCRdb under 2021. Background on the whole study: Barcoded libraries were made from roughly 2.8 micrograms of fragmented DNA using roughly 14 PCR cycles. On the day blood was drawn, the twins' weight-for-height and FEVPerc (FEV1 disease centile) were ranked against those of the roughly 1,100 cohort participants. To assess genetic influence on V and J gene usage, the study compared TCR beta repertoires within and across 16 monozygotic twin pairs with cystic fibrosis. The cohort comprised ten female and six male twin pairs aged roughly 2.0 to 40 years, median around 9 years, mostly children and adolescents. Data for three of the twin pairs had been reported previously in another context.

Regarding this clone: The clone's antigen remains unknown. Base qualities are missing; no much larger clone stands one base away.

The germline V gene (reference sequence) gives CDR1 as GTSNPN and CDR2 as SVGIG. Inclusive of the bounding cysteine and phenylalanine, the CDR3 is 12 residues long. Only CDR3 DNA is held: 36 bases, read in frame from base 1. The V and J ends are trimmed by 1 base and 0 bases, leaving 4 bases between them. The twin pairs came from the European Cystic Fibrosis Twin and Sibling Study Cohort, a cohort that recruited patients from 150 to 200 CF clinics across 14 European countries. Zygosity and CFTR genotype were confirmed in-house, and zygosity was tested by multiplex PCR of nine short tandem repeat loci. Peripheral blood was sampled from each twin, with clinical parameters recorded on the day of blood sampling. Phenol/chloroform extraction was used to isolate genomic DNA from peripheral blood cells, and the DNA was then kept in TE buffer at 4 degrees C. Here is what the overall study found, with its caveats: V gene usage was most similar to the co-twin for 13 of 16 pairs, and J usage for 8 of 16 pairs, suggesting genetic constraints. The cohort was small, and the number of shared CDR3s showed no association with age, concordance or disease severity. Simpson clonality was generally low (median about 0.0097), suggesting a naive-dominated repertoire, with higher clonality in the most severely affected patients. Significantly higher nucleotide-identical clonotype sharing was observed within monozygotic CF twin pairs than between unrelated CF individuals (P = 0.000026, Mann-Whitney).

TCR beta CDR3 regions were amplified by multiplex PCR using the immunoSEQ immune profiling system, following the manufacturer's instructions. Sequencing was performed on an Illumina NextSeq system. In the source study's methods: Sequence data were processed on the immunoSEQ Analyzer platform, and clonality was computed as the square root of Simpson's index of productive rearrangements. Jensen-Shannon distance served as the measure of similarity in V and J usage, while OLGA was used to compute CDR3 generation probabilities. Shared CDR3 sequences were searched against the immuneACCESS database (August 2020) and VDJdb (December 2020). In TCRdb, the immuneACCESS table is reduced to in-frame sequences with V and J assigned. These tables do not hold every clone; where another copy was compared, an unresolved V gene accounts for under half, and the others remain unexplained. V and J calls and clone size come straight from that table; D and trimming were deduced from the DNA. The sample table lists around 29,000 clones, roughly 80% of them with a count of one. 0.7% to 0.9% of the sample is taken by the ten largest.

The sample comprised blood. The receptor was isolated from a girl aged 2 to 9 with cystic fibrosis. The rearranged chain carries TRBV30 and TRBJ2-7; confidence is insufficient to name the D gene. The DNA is TGTGCCTGGAGTGCCGGCTCCTACGAGCAGTACTTC. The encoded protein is CAWSAGSYEQYF.